The 25 T cell receptor beta chains below were found in one sample sequenced in a study of CD8+ T cells in alopecia areata. After isolation, RNA underwent reverse transcription to generate cDNA as the sequencing template. The repertoire was sequenced with immunoSEQ multiplex PCR; TCRdb's copy has only in-frame clones and lacks some. The profile covers nearly 7,500 clones, with around 60% appearing a single time and approximately 13% taken by the ten largest. As for treatment: oral pan-JAK inhibitor, 5-10 mg twice daily. The study team obtained lesional scalp punch biopsies and peripheral blood from alopecia areata patients. The sequencing used skin, collected at week 4, from a patient treated with tofacitinib. The receptors stem from a human donor with alopecia areata.

V usage is TRBV5-1 and J usage is TRBJ2-1, with 11 bases that match TRBD2. The V gene end was trimmed by 2 bases and the J gene end by 5 bases; junction bases not matched to a gene: 6. Germline V gene lookup returns CDR1 SGHRS and CDR2 YFSETQ. The CDR3 extends over 16 amino acids. The CDR3: CASSFGGTSGNNEQFF. The CDR3 bases are TGCGCCAGCAGCTTTGGCGGGACTAGCGGCAACAATGAGCAGTTCTTC.

V usage is TRBV19 and J usage is TRBJ2-5; perhaps TRBD2 as D (5 bases). Germline CDR1 is LNHDA and CDR2 is SQIVND (reference sequence). Trimming shortened V by 6 bases and J by 8 bases, and 16 bases separated the two germline ends. This CDR3 has 13 residues. The CDR3 DNA sequence: TGTGCCAGTAGGGAACGGGCCGGGGAAACCCAGTACTTC. This encodes CASRERAGETQYF.

This clone showed up just a few times. This sequence joins TRBV4-2 and TRBJ1-5, with 7 nucleotides matching TRBD1. Germline values: CDR1 LGHNA, CDR2 YNFKEQ. The CDR3 consists of 15 residues. V lost 3 bases, J lost 5 bases, and 7 bases stayed unmatched. The CDR3 nucleotides are TGTGCCAGCAGCCATGATCGCAGGGGGGATCAGCCCCAGCATTTT. Translation gives CASSHDRRGDQPQHF.

This clone was recorded only once. Here the CDR3 DNA reads TGTGCCAGTAGTGACCGGGACAGGAGATACGAGCAGTACTTC. It yields the protein CASSDRDRRYEQYF. The chain couples TRBV19 to TRBJ2-7, with TRBD1 identical over 8 bases. Losses at the gene ends were 5 bases for V and 4 bases for J; bases not matched to a gene: 7. The CDR3 consists of 14 residues. Germline values: CDR1 LNHDA, CDR2 SQIVND (reference sequence). Filled out from reference TRBV19 and TRBJ2-7, the complete variable domain reads DGGITQSPKYLFRKEGQNVTLSCEQNLNHDAMYWYRQDPGQGLRLIYYSQIVNDFQKGDIAEGYSVSREKKESFPLTVTSAQKNPTAFYLCASSDRDRRYEQYFGPGTRLTVT.

Concerning this clone: Within the sample, other DNA sequences also encode this same CDR3. V gene TRBV7-2 combines with J gene TRBJ2-4; D unclear. Germline-derived CDR1 and CDR2 are SGHTA and FQGNSA. The germline V and J ends were trimmed by 2 bases and 2 bases, with 16 bases remaining between them. The CDR3 loop spans 17 amino acids. CDR3 in DNA: TGTGCCAGCAGCTTACAAGCTGGGCTGTTATCCAAAAACATTCAGTACTTC. It encodes CASSLQAGLLSKNIQYF.

This chain links TRBV28 with TRBJ1-5, with a weak D call TRBD1 (6 bases). V gave up 3 bases and J gave up 2 bases, with 11 bases separating them. Germline CDR1 MDHEN, CDR2 SYDVKM. The CDR3 has 15 amino acids. This CDR3 is CASSLRGRGNQPQHF. The CDR3 region has the DNA TGTGCCAGCAGTTTGCGGGGGCGCGGCAATCAGCCCCAGCATTTT.

This clone was counted a single time. This chain joins TRBV9 and TRBJ2-1, with no clear D. V lost 0 bases to trimming and J lost 1 base, with 8 bases between them. Germline V gives CDR1 SGDLS, CDR2 YYNGEE. CDR3 length: 15 amino acids. The CDR3 is CASSVDGGSYNEQFF. The CDR3 nucleotides read TGTGCCAGCAGCGTAGATGGCGGTTCCTACAATGAGCAGTTCTTC.

The rearrangement links TRBV19 to TRBJ2-3, with D maybe TRBD2 (6 bases). The germline gives CDR1 LNHDA, CDR2 SQIVND (reference sequence). The CDR3 has 15 amino acids. V was pared by 3 bases and J by 4 bases, with 14 bases between. The CDR3 coding sequence is TGTGCCAGTAGTATTGGGCAGGGAGGAGCAGATACGCAGTATTTT. Its protein product is CASSIGQGGADTQYF.

The rearrangement joins TRBV7-2 to TRBJ2-5; maybe TRBD2 (5 bases). This CDR3 comprises 16 residues. V was pared by 4 bases and J by 5 bases, with 20 bases between. CDR1 is SGHTA, CDR2 FQGNSA, per germline. This CDR3 reads CASSSWASGQWETQYF. The CDR3 region has the DNA TGTGCCAGCAGCTCCTGGGCCAGCGGCCAATGGGAGACCCAGTACTTC.

The chain uses TRBV9 and TRBJ2-1; 7 positions match TRBD2. Germline V gene lookup returns CDR1 SGDLS and CDR2 YYNGEE. This CDR3 contains 15 residues. J lost 7 bases, V lost 2 bases, and 9 bases had no gene match. CDR3 in DNA: TGTGCCAGCAGCGTCTTCGCGGGAGCAAGGAATGAGCAGTTCTTC. This gives the protein CASSVFAGARNEQFF.

The sample holds a few counts of this clone. This chain uses TRBV27 with TRBJ2-5; 8 nucleotides align to TRBD1. J lost 4 bases, V lost 6 bases, and 7 bases had no gene match. This CDR3 contains 14 residues. Germline V CDR1 and CDR2: MNHEY, SMNVEV (reference sequence). The CDR3, as DNA: TGTGCCAGCAGGAACAGGGGGTCGGGAGAGACCCAGTACTTC. This sequence encodes CASRNRGSGETQYF.

The V and J genes are TRBV4-1 and TRBJ2-7; D tentatively reads TRBD1 or TRBD2 (5 bases each). The CDR3 has 18 amino acids. Germline loops: CDR1 MGHRA, CDR2 YSYEKL. Trimming pared 0 bases from V and 3 bases from J, leaving 21 bases between. DNA for the CDR3: TGCGCCAGCAGCCAAGAGCATATTAGTGGAGGACAAAGCTACGAGCAGTACTTC. Translating gives CASSQEHISGGQSYEQYF.

CDR3 sequence (DNA): TGTGCCAGCAGCCGCGGGGTCGCAGATACGCAGTATTTT. Its protein is CASSRGVADTQYF. J is TRBJ2-3 and V is TRBV7-7; weak D call: TRBD2 (6 bases). The length of the CDR3 is 13 residues. The V end lost 5 bases, the J end lost 4 bases, and 10 bases lay between the germline ends. Looked up from germline, CDR1 is SSHAT and CDR2 is FNYEAQ (reference sequence).

J is TRBJ1-2 and V is TRBV7-2; 12 nucleotides align to TRBD1. Germline loops: CDR1 SGHTA, CDR2 FQGNSA. V dropped 11 bases and J dropped 7; count of bases not matched to a gene: 8. The CDR3 sequence is 13 residues long. The CDR3 nucleotides read TGTGCCGGGGACCGGGACAGGGGGCCTGGCTACACCTTC. This encodes CAGDRDRGPGYTF.

V is TRBV5-6 and J is TRBJ2-1; maybe TRBD2 (6 bases). Trimming removed 4 bases at V and 7 bases at J, with 24 bases between. CDR1 SGHDT and CDR2 YYEEEE come from the germline V gene. This CDR3 is built from 17 residues. The CDR3 coding sequence is TGTGCCAGCAGCGACGAATCCGTCGGGGTGCGGGGAAATGAGCAGTTCTTC. It specifies CASSDESVGVRGNEQFF.

This clone was counted only a few times. This sequence joins TRBV5-4 and TRBJ2-5; TRBD1 agrees at 10 bases. Looked up from germline, CDR1 is SGHNT and CDR2 is YYREEE (reference sequence). Trimming cost V 3 bases and J 5 bases; bases outside gene matches: 10. CDR3 length equals 16 residues. This CDR3 reads CASSSKTGGSGETQYF. CDR3 bases: TGTGCCAGCAGCTCGAAGACAGGGGGCTCTGGGGAGACCCAGTACTTC.

The CDR3 protein is CASRSSYNSPLHF. DNA for the CDR3: TGCGCCAGCAGGAGCTCCTATAATTCACCCCTCCACTTT. The chain is built from TRBV5-1 and TRBJ1-6; no definite D call. The CDR3 runs to 13 residues. V lost 5 bases, J lost 0 bases, and 3 bases lay in between. Per the germline V gene, CDR1 is SGHRS and CDR2 is YFSETQ.

The chain joins TRBV11-2 to TRBJ2-7, with unresolved D. Germline V gene lookup returns CDR1 SGHAT and CDR2 FQNNGV. Deletions cut 2 bases from V and 3 bases from J, with 11 bases between. CDR3 length: 14 amino acids. The CDR3 loop is CASSLHGSFYEQYF. CDR3 nucleotides: TGTGCCAGCAGCTTACACGGAAGCTTCTACGAGCAGTACTTC.

CDR3 in DNA: TGTGCCAGCAGGGCGAGAAACTATGGCTACACCTTC. This sequence encodes CASRARNYGYTF. V gene TRBV25-1 combines with J gene TRBJ1-2; D gene unclear. In germline, CDR1 is MGHDK, CDR2 SYGVNS. V lost 6 bases to trimming and J lost 2 bases, with 7 bases between them. The CDR3 is 12 residues long.

The V and J genes are TRBV30 and TRBJ2-7; the D gene is possibly TRBD1 (6 bases). The CDR3 spans 12 residues. Trimming removed 5 bases from V and 3 bases from J, with 11 bases in between. Germline CDR1 and CDR2: GTSNPN and SVGIG (reference sequence). The CDR3 region is CAWSRGSYEQYF. CDR3 sequence (DNA): TGTGCCTGGTCGAGGGGGAGCTACGAGCAGTACTTC.

In DNA, the CDR3 is TGTGCCAGCAGCTTAAGTTGGACCGGGACACAAGCTTTCTTT. This codes for CASSLSWTGTQAFF. The genes are TRBV7-9 and TRBJ1-1; D is possibly TRBD1 (6 bases). This CDR3 contains 14 residues. With 2 bases removed from V and 9 bases from J, the gap between germline ends came to 16 bases. Germline CDR1 is SEHNR and CDR2 is FQNEAQ (reference sequence).

This rearrangement joins TRBV6-5 to TRBJ2-7; TRBD2 might be the D (5 bases). Germline CDR1 MNHEY, CDR2 SVGAGI. CDR3 length: 16 residues. V lost 0 bases, J lost 0 bases, and 12 bases lay in between. Here the CDR3 reads CASSYSFPGSSYEQYF. In DNA form, the CDR3 reads TGTGCCAGCAGTTACTCGTTCCCGGGGAGCTCCTACGAGCAGTACTTC.

The table lists this clone with a few counts. The rearrangement joins TRBV29-1 to TRBJ2-7; D is perhaps TRBD2 (5 bases). Between the trimmed V and J ends, which lost 8 bases and 5 bases, there was a span of 22 bases. This CDR3 is built from 14 residues. Germline CDR1 reads SQVTM; CDR2 reads ANQGSEA. In DNA, the CDR3 is TGCAGCCTTTGGACTGCCAAACCCTTCCACGAGCAGTACTTC. Translated, it gives CSLWTAKPFHEQYF.

V is TRBV4-1 and J is TRBJ1-3; D call uncertain. The germline gives CDR1 MGHRA, CDR2 YSYEKL. This CDR3 comprises 16 residues. Trimming removed 1 base from V and 3 bases from J, with 13 bases in between. The CDR3, as DNA: TGCGCCAGCAGCCAAGTTCTGGGCAGATATGGAAACACCATATATTTT. This sequence encodes CASSQVLGRYGNTIYF.

The J gene is TRBJ1-5, the V gene TRBV19; TRBD1 matches 10 bases. This CDR3 has 17 residues. The germline gives CDR1 LNHDA, CDR2 SQIVND (reference sequence). The V gene end was trimmed by 7 bases and the J gene end by 6 bases; junction bases not matched to a gene: 15. The CDR3 DNA is TGTGCCAGTACGAGGATGGGACAGGGGACGAGGTTTCAGCCCCAGCATTTT. Its protein is CASTRMGQGTRFQPQHF.